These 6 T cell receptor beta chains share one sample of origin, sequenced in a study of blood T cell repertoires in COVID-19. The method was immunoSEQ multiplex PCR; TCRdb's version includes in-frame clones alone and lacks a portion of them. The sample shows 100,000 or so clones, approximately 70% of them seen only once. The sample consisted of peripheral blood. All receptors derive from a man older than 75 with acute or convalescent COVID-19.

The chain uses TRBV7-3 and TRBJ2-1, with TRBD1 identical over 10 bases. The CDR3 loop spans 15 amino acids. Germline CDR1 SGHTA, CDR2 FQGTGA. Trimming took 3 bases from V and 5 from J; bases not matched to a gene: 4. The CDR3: CASSFSGQGDNEQFF. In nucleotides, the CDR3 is TGTGCCAGCAGCTTCTCCGGACAGGGGGACAATGAGCAGTTCTTC.

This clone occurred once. The DNA for the CDR3 is TGTGCCAGCAGCGCCGGGACAAGACAAAGCGCAGGCTACACCTTC. Translating gives CASSAGTRQSAGYTF. The chain joins TRBV9 to TRBJ1-2, with a possible D match to TRBD1 (6 bases). CDR1 is SGDLS and CDR2 is YYNGEE in the germline V gene. Trimming pared 3 bases from V and 8 bases from J, leaving 20 bases between. This CDR3 is 15 amino acids long.

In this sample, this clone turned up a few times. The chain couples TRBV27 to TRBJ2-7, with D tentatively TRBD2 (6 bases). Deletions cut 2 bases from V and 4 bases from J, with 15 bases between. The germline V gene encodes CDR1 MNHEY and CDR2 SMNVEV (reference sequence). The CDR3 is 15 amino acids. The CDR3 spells CASSLEPAGAYEQYF. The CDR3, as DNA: TGTGCCAGCAGTTTAGAACCAGCGGGCGCATACGAGCAGTACTTC.

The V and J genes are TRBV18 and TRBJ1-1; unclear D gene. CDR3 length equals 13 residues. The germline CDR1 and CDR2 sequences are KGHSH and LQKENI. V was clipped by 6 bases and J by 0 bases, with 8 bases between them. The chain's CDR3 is CASSPPMNTEAFF. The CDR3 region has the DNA TGTGCCAGCTCCCCCCCCATGAACACTGAAGCTTTCTTT. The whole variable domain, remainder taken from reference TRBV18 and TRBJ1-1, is NAGVMQNPRHLVRRRGQEARLRCSPMKGHSHVYWYRQLPEEGLKFMVYLQKENIIDESGMPKERFSAEFPKEGPSILRIQQVVRGDSAAYFCASSPPMNTEAFFGQGTRLTVV.

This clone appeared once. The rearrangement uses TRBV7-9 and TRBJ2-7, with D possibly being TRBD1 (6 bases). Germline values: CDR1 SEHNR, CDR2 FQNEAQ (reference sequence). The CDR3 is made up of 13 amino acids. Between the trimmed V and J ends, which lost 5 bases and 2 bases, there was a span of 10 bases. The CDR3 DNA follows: TGTGCCAGCAGCCCCCCAGGGGCCTACGAGCAGTACTTC. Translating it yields CASSPPGAYEQYF.

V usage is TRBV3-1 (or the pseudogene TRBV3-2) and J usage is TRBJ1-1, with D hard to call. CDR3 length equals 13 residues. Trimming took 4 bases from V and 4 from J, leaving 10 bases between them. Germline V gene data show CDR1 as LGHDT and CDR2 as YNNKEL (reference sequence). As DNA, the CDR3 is TGTGCCAGCAGCCTCGGCCGGGGCACTGAAGCTTTCTTT. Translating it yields CASSLGRGTEAFF.